This TCR beta chain was obtained from a study of OX40 agonist ivuxolimab in advanced cancers. Profiling relied on immunoSEQ multiplex PCR, and the TCRdb table lists in-frame clones only, not all of them. The table has tens of thousands of clones, around 84% seen once; the top ten hold 2.5% to 3%. The germline V and J ends were trimmed by 3 bases and 0 bases, with 12 bases remaining between them. CDR1 MDHEN and CDR2 SYDVKM come from the germline V gene. This CDR3 spans 16 amino acids. The chain joins TRBV28 to TRBJ1-3; tentatively, D is TRBD1 (5 bases). Specimen: CD4+ or CD8+ T cells sorted from blood, collected in a trial of the OX40 agonist ivuxolimab. The TCR sequence derives from an adult with an advanced solid tumor such as melanoma, head and neck, liver or kidney cancer. CDR3 sequence (DNA): TGTGCCAGCAGTTTGCCGGGGGTCAGCTCTGGAAACACCATATATTTT. As protein: CASSLPGVSSGNTIYF. The full variable domain, in which reference TRBV28 and TRBJ1-3 provide the parts outside the CDR3, is DVKVTQSSRYLVKRTGEKVFLECVQDMDHENMFWYRQDPGLGLRLIYFSYDVKMKEKGDIPEGYSVSREKKERFSLILESASTNQTSMYLCASSLPGVSSGNTIYFGEGSWLTVV.